A single sample is the source of the 21 T cell receptor beta chains below, sequenced in a study of memory CD8 T cells in hepatitis C reinfection. Assay: immunoSEQ multiplex PCR; the TCRdb copy retains only in-frame clones and omits some. Here the sample spans 45,000 to 55,000 clones, 85% to 90% being singletons. Sample time point: pre-reinfection, 55 to 20 weeks before reinfection detection. No in vitro expansion preceded TCR sequencing of the sorted cells. Source material: naive CD8+ T cells sorted from blood. The receptor source for this set is a man aged 18 to 29 with hepatitis C virus infection.

This clone was observed a single time. The chain employs TRBV30 and TRBJ1-1; D may be TRBD1 (6 bases). The CDR3 is 13 amino acids. Germline loops: CDR1 GTSNPN, CDR2 SVGIG (reference sequence). V was clipped by 1 base and J by 2 bases, with 8 bases between them. The CDR3 loop is CAWSATGNTEAFF. In DNA form, the CDR3 reads TGTGCCTGGAGTGCGACAGGAAACACTGAAGCTTTCTTT.

The chain combines TRBV6-5 with TRBJ2-5, with 12 bases identical to TRBD1. The DNA end is a closer match to TRBJ2-7, so the J assignment may be wrong. Germline V gives CDR1 MNHEY, CDR2 SVGAGI. This CDR3 has 14 residues. CDR3: CASSGTGGLYEQYF. The CDR3 nucleotides are TGTGCCAGCAGTGGGACAGGGGGCCTGTACGAGCAGTACTTC.

V usage is TRBV19 and J usage is TRBJ2-2, with D possibly TRBD1 on 6 matching bases. The CDR3 extends over 15 amino acids. Germline V gene sequence: CDR1 LNHDA, CDR2 SQIVND (reference sequence). V was cut by 3 bases and J by 1 base, with 9 bases left in between. CDR3 DNA: TGTGCCAGTAGTATGACAGGATTGAACACCGGGGAGCTGTTTTTT. Translated, it gives CASSMTGLNTGELFF.

The CDR3 sequence: CASSESWGGDTEAFF. As DNA, the CDR3 is TGCGCCAGCAGTGAGTCTTGGGGGGGGGACACTGAAGCTTTCTTT. The chain employs TRBV10-1 and TRBJ1-1; D is perhaps TRBD1 (5 bases). Germline V gives CDR1 WNHNN, CDR2 SYGVQD (reference sequence). V was shortened by 0 bases and J by 3 bases, with 11 bases between the two germline ends. The CDR3 extends over 15 amino acids.

The rearrangement links TRBV28 to TRBJ2-7, with D possibly being TRBD2 (6 bases). Trimming shortened V by 4 bases and J by 5 bases, and 15 bases separated the two germline ends. Germline V CDR1 and CDR2: MDHEN, SYDVKM. This CDR3 has 14 amino acids. The CDR3 coding sequence is TGTGCCAGCAGTTCCGCCGGGACTTCCCACGAGCAGTACTTC. It codes for CASSSAGTSHEQYF.

This chain uses TRBV29-1 with TRBJ2-1, with 9 bases aligning to TRBD1. Per germline, CDR1 SQVTM and CDR2 ANQGSEA. Trimming removed 6 bases from V and 5 bases from J; junction bases left unmatched: 8. The CDR3 runs to 14 residues. The CDR3 loop is CSVAQQGANNEQFF. The CDR3 bases are TGCAGCGTCGCACAACAGGGGGCTAACAATGAGCAGTTCTTC.

The chain links TRBV6-5 to TRBJ2-3; 13 nucleotides match TRBD2. Germline values: CDR1 MNHEY, CDR2 SVGAGI. The CDR3 consists of 15 residues. V shed 5 bases, J shed 6 bases, and the junction held 5 bases outside the gene matches. The CDR3 spells CASSRLAGGRDTQYF. The CDR3 DNA sequence: TGTGCCAGCAGTCGACTAGCGGGGGGCAGGGATACGCAGTATTTT.

The chain has TRBV7-2 and TRBJ1-5; a weak D match, TRBD1 (6 bases). V lost 5 bases and J lost 5, with 16 bases in between. This CDR3 has 15 residues. Germline V CDR1 and CDR2: SGHTA, FQGNSA. CDR3 nucleotides: TGTGCCAGCAGCGCCCCGGGACCAGGGGATCAGCCCCAGCATTTT. This translates into CASSAPGPGDQPQHF. The full variable domain, completed using reference TRBV7-2 and TRBJ1-5, is GAGVSQSPSNKVTEKGKDVELRCDPISGHTALYWYRQSLGQGLEFLIYFQGNSAPDKSGLPSDRFSAERTGGSVSTLTIQRTQQEDSAVYLCASSAPGPGDQPQHFGDGTRLSIL.

The chain combines TRBV10-3 with TRBJ2-1, with 10 bases fitting TRBD1. With 2 bases clipped from V and 6 bases from J, the junction kept 16 bases outside the gene matches. The germline gives CDR1 ENHRY, CDR2 SYGVKD. The CDR3 has 19 amino acids. The CDR3 reads CAISEPSAVGTGEGNEQFF. Written as DNA, the CDR3 is TGTGCCATCAGTGAGCCATCGGCCGTGGGGACAGGGGAAGGCAATGAGCAGTTCTTC.

The gene calls are TRBV7-9 and TRBJ1-1, with D possibly TRBD1 on 5 matching bases. The CDR3 length is 13 residues. The V gene's germline CDR1 is SEHNR and CDR2 FQNEAQ (reference sequence). Trimming took off 6 bases at V and 1 base at J, with 9 bases between the two ends. The CDR3 spells CASSKDTNTEAFF. CDR3 in DNA: TGTGCCAGCAGTAAGGACACGAACACTGAAGCTTTCTTT.

The rearrangement joins TRBV7-3 to TRBJ2-3; weak D call: TRBD1 (5 bases). Germline-derived CDR1 and CDR2 are SGHTA and FQGTGA. Trimming took 4 bases from V and 2 from J, leaving 10 bases between them. The CDR3 spans 14 residues. The CDR3: CASSSWGLTDTQYF. CDR3 bases: TGTGCCAGCAGCTCCTGGGGCCTCACAGATACGCAGTATTTT.

The chain combines TRBV5-6 with TRBJ2-7; TRBD2 aligns across 13 bases. Germline V lookup: CDR1 SGHDT, CDR2 YYEEEE. Unmatched junction bases numbered 11, after V lost 3 bases and J lost 11 bases. CDR3 size: 15 residues. The DNA of the CDR3 is TGTGCCAGCAGCTCTTTTCCCGGACTAGCGGGGGAGGAGTACGTC. It is translated as CASSSFPGLAGEEYV.

The chain has TRBV4-1 and TRBJ1-6; 8 bases agree with TRBD1. Germline-derived CDR1 and CDR2 are MGHRA and YSYEKL. J gave up 10 bases and V 0 bases, and 11 bases lay outside the gene matches. The CDR3 covers 17 residues. This CDR3 reads CASSQDPFNRGGSPLHF. The CDR3 DNA reads TGCGCCAGCAGCCAAGATCCCTTTAACAGGGGGGGGTCACCCCTCCACTTT.

The rearrangement links TRBV2 to TRBJ2-7; the D is unclear. CDR3 length: 11 amino acids. The germline gives CDR1 SNHLY, CDR2 FYNNEI. V was pared by 3 bases and J by 4 bases, with 4 bases between. The CDR3 DNA is TGTGCCAGCAGTGACCGTTACGAGCAGTACTTC. Translated: CASSDRYEQYF.

The gene calls are TRBV6-1 and TRBJ1-3; D is undetermined. This CDR3 has 14 amino acids. The germline gives CDR1 MNHNS, CDR2 SASEGT. Trimming removed 5 bases at V and 1 base at J, with 9 bases between. CDR3 residues: CASSYGQSGNTIYF. CDR3 sequence (DNA): TGTGCCAGCAGTTATGGGCAGTCTGGAAACACCATATATTTT.

This clone was counted a few times. The chain uses TRBV13 and TRBJ1-4; tentatively, D is TRBD1 (5 bases). Germline V gene data show CDR1 as PRHDT and CDR2 as FYEKMQ (reference sequence). The CDR3 consists of 14 residues. V gave up 2 bases and J gave up 6 bases, with 10 bases separating them. CDR3 bases: TGTGCCAGCAGCTTACGGACAAAGGATGAAAAACTGTTTTTT. Encoded protein: CASSLRTKDEKLFF.

The chain uses TRBV4-1 and TRBJ1-2, with 9 bases lining up with TRBD1. Germline assignment: CDR1 MGHRA and CDR2 YSYEKL. With V trimmed by 1 base and J by 6 bases, 3 bases remained unmatched. The CDR3 has 14 amino acids. The DNA of the CDR3 is TGCGCCAGCAGCCAAGTTGGGACAGGGAATGGCTACACCTTC. Translated, it gives CASSQVGTGNGYTF.

This clone is a singleton in its sample. The CDR3 coding sequence is TGTGCCAGCAGATTAGCCGATGAGCAGTTCTTC. Amino acids: CASRLADEQFF. This sequence joins TRBV5-4 and TRBJ2-1; D call uncertain. Germline V gene data show CDR1 as SGHNT and CDR2 as YYREEE (reference sequence). Trimming left V 5 bases short and J 8 bases short, with 8 bases between. There are 11 residues in the CDR3.

This chain links TRBV6-1 with TRBJ1-5; TRBD1 might be the D (5 bases). This CDR3 is built from 15 residues. Germline V CDR1 and CDR2: MNHNS, SASEGT. Deletions cut 6 bases from V and 0 bases from J, with 12 bases between. The CDR3 DNA reads TGTGCCAGCAGGGAGACAGAAGATAGCAATCAGCCCCAGCATTTT. This translates into CASRETEDSNQPQHF.

The rearrangement joins TRBV6-5 to TRBJ2-7; 8 bases line up with TRBD1. This CDR3 has 13 amino acids. Germline trimming cut 8 bases from V and 6 bases from J; bases unmatched to any gene: 9. Germline V gene lookup returns CDR1 MNHEY and CDR2 SVGAGI. The CDR3 loop is CASPGQGWGEQYF. CDR3 sequence (DNA): TGTGCCAGCCCCGGACAGGGCTGGGGCGAGCAGTACTTC.

The chain carries TRBV5-1 and TRBJ1-1; D gene unclear. The CDR3 loop spans 14 amino acids. Germline CDR1 reads SGHRS; CDR2 reads YFSETQ. Trimming removed 3 bases at V and 3 bases at J, with 12 bases between. The CDR3 DNA sequence: TGCGCCAGCAGCTCCGGGGTGGCGGACACTGAAGCTTTCTTT. The encoded protein is CASSSGVADTEAFF.